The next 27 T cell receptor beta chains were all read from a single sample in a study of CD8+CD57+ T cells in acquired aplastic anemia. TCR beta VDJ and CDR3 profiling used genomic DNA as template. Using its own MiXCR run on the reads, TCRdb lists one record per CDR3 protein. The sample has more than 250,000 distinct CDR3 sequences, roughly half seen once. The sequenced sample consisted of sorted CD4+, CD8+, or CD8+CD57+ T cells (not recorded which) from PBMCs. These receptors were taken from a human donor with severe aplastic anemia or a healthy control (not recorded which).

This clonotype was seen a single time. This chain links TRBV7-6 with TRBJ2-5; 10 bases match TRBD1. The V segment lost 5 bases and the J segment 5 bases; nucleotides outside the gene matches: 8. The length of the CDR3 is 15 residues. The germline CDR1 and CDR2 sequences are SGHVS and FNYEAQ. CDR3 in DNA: TGTGCCAGCAGCCCACCGACAGGGGGCGGGGAGACCCAGTACTTC. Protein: CASSPPTGGGETQYF.

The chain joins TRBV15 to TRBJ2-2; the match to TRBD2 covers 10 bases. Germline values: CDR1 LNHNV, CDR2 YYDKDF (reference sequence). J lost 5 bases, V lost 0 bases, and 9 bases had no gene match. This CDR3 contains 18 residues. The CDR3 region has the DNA TGTGCCACCAGCAGAGATCCAGCGGGAGGGAAATTTACCGGGGAGCTGTTTTTT. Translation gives CATSRDPAGGKFTGELFF.

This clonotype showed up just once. CDR3 loop: CASSVFGTNSPLHF. The CDR3 DNA is TGTGCCAGCAGCGTGTTCGGGACCAATTCACCCCTCCACTTT. V gene TRBV9 combines with J gene TRBJ1-6; D may be TRBD1 (5 bases). Trimming took off 2 bases at V and 7 bases at J, with 10 bases between the two ends. The CDR3 loop spans 14 amino acids. CDR1 and CDR2 (germline): SGDLS, YYNGEE.

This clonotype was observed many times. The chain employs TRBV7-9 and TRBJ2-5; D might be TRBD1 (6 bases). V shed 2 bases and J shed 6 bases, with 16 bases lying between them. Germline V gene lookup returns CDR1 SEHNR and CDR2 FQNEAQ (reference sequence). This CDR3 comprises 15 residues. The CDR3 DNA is TGTGCCAGCAGCTTATTTCCGGGACAAAGACAGACCCAGTACTTC. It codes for CASSLFPGQRQTQYF.

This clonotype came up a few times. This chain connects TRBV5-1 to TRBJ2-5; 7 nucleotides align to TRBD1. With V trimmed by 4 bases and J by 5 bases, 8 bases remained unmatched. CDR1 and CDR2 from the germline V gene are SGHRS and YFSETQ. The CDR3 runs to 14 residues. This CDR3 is CASSVDRASETQYF. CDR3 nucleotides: TGCGCCAGCAGCGTTGACAGGGCGAGTGAGACCCAGTACTTC.

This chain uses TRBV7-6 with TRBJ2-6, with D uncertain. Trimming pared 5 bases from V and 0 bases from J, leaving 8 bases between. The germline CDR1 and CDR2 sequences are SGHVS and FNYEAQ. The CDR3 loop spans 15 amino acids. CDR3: CASSRTISGANVLTF. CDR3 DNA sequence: TGTGCCAGCAGCCGAACTATCTCTGGGGCCAACGTCCTGACTTTC.

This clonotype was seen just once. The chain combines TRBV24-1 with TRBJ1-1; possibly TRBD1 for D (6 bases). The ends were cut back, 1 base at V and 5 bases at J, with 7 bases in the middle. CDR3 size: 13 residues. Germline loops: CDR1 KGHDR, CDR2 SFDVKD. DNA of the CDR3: TGTGCCACCAGTGATTTAAGGGGGACTGAAGCTTTCTTT. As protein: CATSDLRGTEAFF.

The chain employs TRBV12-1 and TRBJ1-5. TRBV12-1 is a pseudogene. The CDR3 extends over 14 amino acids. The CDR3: CASSLWGSGQPQHF. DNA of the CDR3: TGTGCCAGCAGCTTATGGGGTTCAGGCCAGCCCCAGCATTTT.

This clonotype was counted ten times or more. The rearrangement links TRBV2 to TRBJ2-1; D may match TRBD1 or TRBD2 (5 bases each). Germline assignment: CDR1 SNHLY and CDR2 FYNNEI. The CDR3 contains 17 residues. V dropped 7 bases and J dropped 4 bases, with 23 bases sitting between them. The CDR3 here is CASKKSFGAGSYNEQFF. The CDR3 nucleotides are TGTGCCAGCAAGAAGTCGTTCGGGGCAGGGAGTTACAATGAGCAGTTCTTC.

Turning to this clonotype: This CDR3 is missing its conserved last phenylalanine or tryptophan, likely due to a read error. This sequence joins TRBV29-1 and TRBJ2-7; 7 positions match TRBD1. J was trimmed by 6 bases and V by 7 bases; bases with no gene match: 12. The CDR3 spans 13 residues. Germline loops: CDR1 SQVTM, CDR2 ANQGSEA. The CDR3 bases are TGCAGCGCCGTAGGGGGACAGACGGGCGAGCAGTACCTC. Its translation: CSAVGGQTGEQYL.

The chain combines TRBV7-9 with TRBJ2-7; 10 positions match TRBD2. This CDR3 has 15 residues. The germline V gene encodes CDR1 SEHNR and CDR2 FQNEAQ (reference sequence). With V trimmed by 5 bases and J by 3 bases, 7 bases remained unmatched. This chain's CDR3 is CASSTRLAGGYEQYF. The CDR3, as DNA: TGTGCCAGCAGCACTAGACTAGCGGGTGGCTACGAGCAGTACTTC.

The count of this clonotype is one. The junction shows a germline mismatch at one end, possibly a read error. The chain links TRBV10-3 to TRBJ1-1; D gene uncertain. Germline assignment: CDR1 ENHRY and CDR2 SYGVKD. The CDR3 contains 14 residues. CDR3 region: CAISESGGHTEASF. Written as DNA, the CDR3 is TGTGCCATCAGTGAGTCGGGAGGCCACACTGAAGCTTCCTTC.

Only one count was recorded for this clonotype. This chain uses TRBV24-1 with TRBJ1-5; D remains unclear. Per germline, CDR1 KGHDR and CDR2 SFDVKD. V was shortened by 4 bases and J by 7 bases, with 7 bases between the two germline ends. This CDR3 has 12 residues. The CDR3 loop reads CATSEPGQPQHF. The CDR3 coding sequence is TGTGCCACCAGTGAACCAGGACAGCCCCAGCATTTT.

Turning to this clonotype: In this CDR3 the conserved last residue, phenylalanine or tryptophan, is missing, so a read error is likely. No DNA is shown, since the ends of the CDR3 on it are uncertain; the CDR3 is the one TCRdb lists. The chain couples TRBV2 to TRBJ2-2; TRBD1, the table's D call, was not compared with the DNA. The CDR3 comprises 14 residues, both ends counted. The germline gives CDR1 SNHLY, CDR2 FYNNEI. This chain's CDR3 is CASRGGSSTGELLC.

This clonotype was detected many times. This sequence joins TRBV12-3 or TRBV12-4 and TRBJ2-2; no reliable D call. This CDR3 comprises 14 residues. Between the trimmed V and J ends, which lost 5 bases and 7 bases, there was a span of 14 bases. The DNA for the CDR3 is TGTGCCAGCAGTCCAACCCCCCTGCGCGGGGAGCTGTTTTTT. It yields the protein CASSPTPLRGELFF.

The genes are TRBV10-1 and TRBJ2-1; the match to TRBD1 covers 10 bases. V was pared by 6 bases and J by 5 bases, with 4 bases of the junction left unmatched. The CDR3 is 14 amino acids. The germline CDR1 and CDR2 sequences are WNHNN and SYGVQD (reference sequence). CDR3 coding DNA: TGCGCCAGCAGCCGGGACAGGGGAAACAATGAGCAGTTCTTC. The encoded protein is CASSRDRGNNEQFF.

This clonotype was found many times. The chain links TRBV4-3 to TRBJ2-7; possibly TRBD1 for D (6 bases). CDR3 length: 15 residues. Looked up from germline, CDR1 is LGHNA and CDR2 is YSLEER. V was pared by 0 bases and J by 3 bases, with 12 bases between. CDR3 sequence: CASSQDKDSFYEQYF. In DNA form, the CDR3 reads TGCGCCAGCAGCCAAGACAAGGACAGCTTCTACGAGCAGTACTTC.

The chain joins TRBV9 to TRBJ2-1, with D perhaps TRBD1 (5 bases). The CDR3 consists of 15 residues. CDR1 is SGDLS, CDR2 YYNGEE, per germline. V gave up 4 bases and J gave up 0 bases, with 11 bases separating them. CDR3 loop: CASSPGASSYNEQFF. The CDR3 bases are TGTGCCAGCAGCCCTGGGGCTAGCTCCTACAATGAGCAGTTCTTC.

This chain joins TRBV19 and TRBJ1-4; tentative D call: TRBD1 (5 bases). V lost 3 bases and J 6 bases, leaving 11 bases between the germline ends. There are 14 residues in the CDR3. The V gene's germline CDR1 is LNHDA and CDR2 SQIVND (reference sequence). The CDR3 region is CASSMRLQDEKLFF. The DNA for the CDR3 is TGTGCCAGTAGTATGAGGCTACAGGATGAAAAACTGTTTTTT.

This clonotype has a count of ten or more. The CDR3 loop is CASRNFGNSNSYEQYF. The CDR3 nucleotides read TGTGCCAGCAGGAATTTCGGCAATTCGAACTCCTACGAGCAGTACTTC. This sequence joins TRBV27 and TRBJ2-7; D not certain. From germline, CDR1 is MNHEY and CDR2 SMNVEV (reference sequence). The CDR3 has 16 amino acids. The V end lost 6 bases, the J end lost 0 bases, and 18 bases lay between the germline ends.

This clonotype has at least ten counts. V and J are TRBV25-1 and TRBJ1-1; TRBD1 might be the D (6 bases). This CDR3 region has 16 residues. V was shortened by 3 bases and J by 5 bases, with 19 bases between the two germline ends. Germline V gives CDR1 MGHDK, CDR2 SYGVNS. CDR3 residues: CASSDPSSGADTEAFF. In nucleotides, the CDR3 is TGTGCCAGCAGTGACCCCTCGTCGGGGGCGGATACTGAAGCTTTCTTT.

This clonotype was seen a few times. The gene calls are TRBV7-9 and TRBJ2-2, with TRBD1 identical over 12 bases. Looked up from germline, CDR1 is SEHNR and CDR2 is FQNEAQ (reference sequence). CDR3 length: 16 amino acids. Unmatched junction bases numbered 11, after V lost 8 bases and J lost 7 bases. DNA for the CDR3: TGTGCCAGCCGGGGATCGGGACAGGGGGCGGACGGGGAGCTGTTTTTT. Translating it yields CASRGSGQGADGELFF.

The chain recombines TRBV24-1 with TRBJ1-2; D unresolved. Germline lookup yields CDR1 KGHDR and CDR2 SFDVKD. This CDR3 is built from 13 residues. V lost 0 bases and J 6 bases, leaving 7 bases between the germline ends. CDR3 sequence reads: CATSDLEQNGYTF. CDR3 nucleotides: TGTGCCACCAGTGATTTGGAACAGAATGGCTACACCTTC.

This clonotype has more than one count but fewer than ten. The CDR3 sequence is CASSQDRGETQYF. The CDR3 DNA reads TGTGCCAGCAGCCAGGACAGGGGTGAGACCCAGTACTTC. The chain couples TRBV5-6 to TRBJ2-5; 9 positions agree with TRBD1. This CDR3 is 13 amino acids long. After removal of 4 bases from V and 5 bases from J, the junction contained 3 bases not matched to a gene. Germline loops: CDR1 SGHDT, CDR2 YYEEEE.

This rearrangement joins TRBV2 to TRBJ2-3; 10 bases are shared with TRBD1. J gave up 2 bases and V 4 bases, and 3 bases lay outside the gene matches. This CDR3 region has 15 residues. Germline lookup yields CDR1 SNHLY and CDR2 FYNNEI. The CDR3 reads CASSGTGGYTDTQYF. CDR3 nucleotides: TGTGCCAGCAGTGGGACAGGGGGATACACAGATACGCAGTATTTT.

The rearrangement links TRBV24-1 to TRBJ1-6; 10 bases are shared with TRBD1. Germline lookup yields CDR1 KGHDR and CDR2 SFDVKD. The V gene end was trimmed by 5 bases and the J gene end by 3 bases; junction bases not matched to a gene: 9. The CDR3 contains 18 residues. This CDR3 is CATSGGTGVVNYNSPLHF. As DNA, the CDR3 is TGTGCCACCAGTGGCGGGACAGGGGTTGTCAACTATAATTCACCCCTCCACTTT.

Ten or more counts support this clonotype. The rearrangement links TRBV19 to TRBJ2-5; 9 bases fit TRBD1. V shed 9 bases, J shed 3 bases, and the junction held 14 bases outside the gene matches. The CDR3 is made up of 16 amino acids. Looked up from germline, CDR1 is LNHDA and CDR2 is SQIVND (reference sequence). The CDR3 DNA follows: TGTGCCAGCCCGAAAGTGGGACAGGGCTCGAAAGAGACCCAGTACTTC. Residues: CASPKVGQGSKETQYF.